The clone carrying this T cell receptor beta chain was recorded once. What it recognizes is unknown. This sample stems from a study of cytomegalovirus exposure and HLA in healthy donors. PCR employed 60 Vbeta and 13 Jbeta primers. In the original workflow: The count from a later analysis was tens of millions of unique TCR beta chains, about 10 million of them shared. The method was immunoSEQ multiplex PCR; TCRdb's version includes in-frame clones alone and lacks a portion of them. The D gene and trimming were derived from the DNA, and the V and J assignments and clone size from that table. This sample has roughly 200,000 clones, with 83% found just once. General observations from the study: Across all donors, roughly uniform sequencing depth was an assumption of the presence/absence analyses.

The receptor's source is a man in his forties in good health and CMV-seropositive. Sequencing input: PBMCs.

The CDR3 region is CASSQGLGQSYEQYF. The CDR3 DNA reads TGCGCCAGCAGCCAAGGGTTAGGACAATCCTACGAGCAGTACTTC. The rearrangement uses TRBV4-1 and TRBJ2-7, with D perhaps matching TRBD1 (5 bases). V dropped 1 base and J dropped 1 base, with 11 bases sitting between them. This CDR3 has 15 amino acids. Per germline, CDR1 MGHRA and CDR2 YSYEKL.